This TCR beta chain was captured in a study of shared clonotypes between healthy human individuals. CD45RO-negative cells were positively selected for CCR7, leaving out terminally differentiated effector memory CD45RA+ cells. Measured with immunoSEQ multiplex PCR; TCRdb has only the in-frame clones, and not every one. Of under 2,000,000 clones detected, approximately 95% appear once; the ten largest clones hold around 1%. The TCR was taken from a man between 18 and 35 years old in good health. The sequenced sample consisted of naive CD8+ T cells sorted from blood.

The CDR3 reads CASSLLSSESGETDTQYF. The CDR3 bases are TGTGCCAGCAGTTTACTGTCAAGCGAGTCCGGTGAAACAGATACGCAGTATTTT. The chain carries TRBV27 and TRBJ2-3; D unresolved. CDR3 size: 18 residues. Per germline, CDR1 MNHEY and CDR2 SMNVEV (reference sequence). V shed 2 bases and J shed 3 bases, with 21 bases lying between them.